This T cell receptor beta chain is drawn from a study of T cells in Graves' hyperthyroidism and ophthalmopathy. As regards this clonotype: Its antigen remains unidentified.

Trimming took off 6 bases at V and 5 bases at J, with 20 bases between the two ends. There are 15 residues in the CDR3. CDR1 is LNHDA and CDR2 is SQIVND in the germline V gene (reference sequence). RNA transcripts yielded amplified TCR beta CDR3 regions. An initial round of RT-PCR targeting the TCR CDR3 relied on the HTBI primer set. TCRdb processed the multiplex PCR reads anew with MiXCR; each CDR3 protein has one entry. The table has under 350,000 distinct CDR3 sequences, approximately 17% seen once; the top ten hold around 61%. Under 3 months was the duration of disease in ophthalmopathy patients, who also had a Clinical Activity Score of at least 3 and a NOSPECS grade of at least 4. Patients with uncontrolled infections, other autoimmune diseases, pregnancy or lactation were excluded. Study-wide results and caveats: Before onset, ophthalmopathy was predicted by the model a median around 6.2 months earlier.

The clonotype was recovered from a woman in her sixties or seventies with Graves' ophthalmopathy. The gene calls are TRBV19 and TRBJ2-7; no definite D call. Material: blood. The CDR3 protein is CASSPPVSSPDEQYF. Here the CDR3 DNA reads TGTGCCAGTAGCCCCCCCGTCAGCAGTCCAGACGAGCAGTACTTC. Using reference TRBV19 and TRBJ2-7 for the parts outside the CDR3, the full variable domain is DGGITQSPKYLFRKEGQNVTLSCEQNLNHDAMYWYRQDPGQGLRLIYYSQIVNDFQKGDIAEGYSVSREKKESFPLTVTSAQKNPTAFYLCASSPPVSSPDEQYFGPGTRLTVT.